This T cell receptor beta chain stems from a study of blood T cell repertoires in COVID-19. In the source study's methods: Amplification of reference gene primers provided the estimated nucleated cell counts. Assay used: immunoSEQ multiplex PCR; TCRdb lists only in-frame clones, some missing. Clone size and V and J calls were adopted from that table, with D and trimming inferred from the DNA. The data show 190,000 or so clones, about nine tenths seen once. The CDR3 loop spans 13 amino acids. CDR1 is SGHDN, CDR2 FVKESK, per germline. V gave up 3 bases and J gave up 0 bases, with 3 bases separating them. In this sample, this clone turned up once. In terms of age and location, participants ranged from about 18 to 95 years and lived in about two dozen US areas. Researchers sorted participants into cohorts using their self-reported clinical history.

The chain carries TRBV14 and TRBJ1-3; D is unclear. This receptor was obtained from a woman in her 30s who had recovered from COVID-19. Material: PBMCs or T cells enriched from blood (not recorded which). The CDR3 here is CASSHSSGNTIYF. The CDR3 coding sequence is TGTGCCAGCAGCCACAGCTCTGGAAACACCATATATTTT.